This T cell receptor beta chain derives from a study of blood T cell repertoires in COVID-19. Background on the study: Acute and convalescent COVID-19 specimens originated in the United States, Italy and Spain.

The CDR3 consists of 16 residues. Germline CDR1 reads MNHEY; CDR2 reads SVGAGI. The V segment lost 2 bases and the J segment 3 bases; nucleotides outside the gene matches: 3. This clone was detected once. Participants spanned ages about 18 to 100 years and resided in about two dozen US areas. Cohort 3 recovery required two negative PCRs, clearance, or symptom resolution. As processed by the authors: From reference gene primer amplification, estimates of nucleated cell counts were derived. TCRdb's copy holds only in-frame clones and misses some; the assay was immunoSEQ multiplex PCR. The V and J calls and clone size were taken over from that table, and D and trimming were inferred from the DNA. The data show fewer than 400,000 clones, around nine tenths seen once.

Sequencing was performed on PBMCs or T cells enriched from blood (not recorded which). The chain links TRBV6-5 to TRBJ2-3, with 12 bases that match TRBD2. This TCR derives from a young woman who had recovered from COVID-19. CDR3 region: CASSYLTSGRTDTQYF. As DNA, the CDR3 is TGTGCCAGCAGTTACCTTACTAGCGGGAGGACAGATACGCAGTATTTT.